One and the same sample provided the 15 T cell receptor beta chains below, sequenced in a study of T-cell reconstitution after alpha-beta-depleted transplantation in children. Unique molecular identifiers were incorporated during preparation of the TCRbeta library. TCRdb recomputed calls from the PCR reads with MiXCR, one row per CDR3 protein. The sample holds about 600,000 distinct CDR3 sequences, 10% to 15% seen once. Sequenced material: PBMCs, mostly from graft donor cells, taken 360 days after TCRalphabeta/CD19-depleted stem cell transplant. The source of these receptors is a male patient younger than 18 who had a stem cell transplant for acute myeloid leukemia, so the T cells may come from the graft donor.

In this sample, this clonotype turned up a few times. V usage is TRBV30 and J usage is TRBJ2-5; 7 positions agree with TRBD1. J gave up 1 base and V 3 bases, and 5 bases lay outside the gene matches. Germline V gene data show CDR1 as GTSNPN and CDR2 as SVGIG (reference sequence). The CDR3 is 14 residues long. CDR3 bases: TGTGCCTGGAGGATGGCAGGGGGCCAAGAGACCCAGTACTTC. Its protein product is CAWRMAGGQETQYF.

The chain combines TRBV6-1 with TRBJ2-3; 12 nucleotides agree with TRBD1. The CDR3 covers 20 residues. In germline, CDR1 is MNHNS, CDR2 SASEGT. V trimming: 4 bases; J trimming: 3 bases; junction bases outside the gene matches: 17. The CDR3 region is CASSATGTGGLLGLTDTQYF. The CDR3 DNA is TGTGCCAGCAGTGCGACCGGGACAGGGGGCCTTTTAGGGCTTACAGATACGCAGTATTTT.

This clonotype was observed a handful of times. The J gene is TRBJ1-4, the V gene TRBV20-1; 7 positions match TRBD1. This CDR3 has 15 amino acids. In germline, CDR1 is DFQATT, CDR2 SNEGSKA (reference sequence). Trimming at V came to 6 bases and at J to 5 bases, leaving 12 bases not matched to a gene. CDR3 nucleotides: TGCAGTGCGATTACCTTTGGACAGGAAAATGAAAAACTGTTTTTT. It specifies CSAITFGQENEKLFF.

This clonotype has only a few counts. The chain has TRBV20-1 and TRBJ2-7, with 8 nucleotides matching TRBD1. The CDR3 contains 14 residues. Germline CDR1 is DFQATT and CDR2 is SNEGSKA (reference sequence). The V gene end was trimmed by 3 bases and the J gene end by 0 bases; junction bases not matched to a gene: 4. The CDR3, as DNA: TGCAGTGCTAGTTGGGACAGGCGCTCCTACGAGCAGTACTTC. Residues: CSASWDRRSYEQYF.

This clonotype was recorded a few times. The CDR3 is CASSSGGGNEQFF. As DNA, the CDR3 is TGCGCCAGCAGCTCTGGAGGAGGAAATGAGCAGTTCTTC. V usage is TRBV5-1 and J usage is TRBJ2-1, with D tentatively TRBD2 (5 bases). V was trimmed by 3 bases and J by 7 bases, leaving 11 bases between them. CDR3 length: 13 amino acids. Germline CDR1 reads SGHRS; CDR2 reads YFSETQ.

This CDR3 reads CATSDSTGGALKTQYF. The DNA of the CDR3 is TGTGCCACCAGTGACTCCACAGGGGGCGCGTTGAAGACCCAGTACTTC. The rearrangement links TRBV24-1 to TRBJ2-5; 9 bases line up with TRBD1. With 4 bases clipped from V and 6 bases from J, the junction kept 11 bases outside the gene matches. This CDR3 has 16 residues. Germline CDR1 KGHDR, CDR2 SFDVKD.

Points on this clonotype: A much bigger clone sits one base away, suggesting this may be a read error. This chain uses TRBV4-3 with TRBJ2-7; 8 bases map to TRBD2. The germline CDR1 and CDR2 sequences are LGHNA and YSLEER. The CDR3 runs to 18 residues. The CDR3 DNA follows: TGCGCCAGCAACCAAGATACGGCAGCGGGAGTATTTTCCTACGAGCAGTACTTC. Translation: CASNQDTAAGVFSYEQYF.

The sample holds a few counts of this clonotype. V gene TRBV29-1 combines with J gene TRBJ2-7, with D perhaps assigned TRBD1 or TRBD2 (5 bases each). Deletions cut 3 bases from V and 6 bases from J, with 21 bases between. The V gene's germline CDR1 is SQVTM and CDR2 ANQGSEA. There are 15 residues in the CDR3. The CDR3 region is CSVENPRDPFVEQYF. In DNA form, the CDR3 reads TGCAGCGTTGAGAACCCAAGGGACCCCTTCGTCGAGCAGTACTTC.

The J gene is TRBJ2-7, the V gene TRBV29-1; TRBD1 matches at 8 bases. The germline V gene encodes CDR1 SQVTM and CDR2 ANQGSEA. The V and J ends lost 6 bases and 5 bases, in that order; junction bases with no gene match: 12. CDR3 length: 14 residues. The CDR3 region has the DNA TGCAGCGTCCAGGGGGGCAGGGGGCGCGACGAGCAGTACTTC. Protein sequence: CSVQGGRGRDEQYF.

This rearrangement joins TRBV29-1 to TRBJ2-3; 7 bases are a match to TRBD1. The CDR3 is 14 amino acids. Germline CDR1 reads SQVTM; CDR2 reads ANQGSEA. V trimming: 5 bases; J trimming: 2 bases; junction bases outside the gene matches: 7. CDR3 nucleotides: TGCAGCGTTCCCCGGGACAGCCTCACAGATACGCAGTATTTT. Translation: CSVPRDSLTDTQYF.

This clonotype occurred many times. This chain links TRBV7-9 with TRBJ2-1; D is uncertain. V was clipped by 1 base and J by 5 bases, with 9 bases between them. The CDR3 has 14 amino acids. Germline V CDR1 and CDR2: SEHNR, FQNEAQ (reference sequence). DNA for the CDR3: TGTGCCAGCAGCTTAGAAAGTGTCGACAATGAGCAGTTCTTC. Translated: CASSLESVDNEQFF. Together with reference TRBV7-9 and TRBJ2-1, the CDR3 gives the full variable domain: DTGVSQNPRHKITKRGQNVTFRCDPISEHNRLYWYRQTLGQGPEFLTYFQNEAQLEKSRLLSDRFSAERPKGSFSTLEIQRTEQGDSAMYLCASSLESVDNEQFFGPGTRLTVL.

The chain employs TRBV7-6 and TRBJ2-1; TRBD2 is a possible D gene (6 bases). The V end was cut by 4 bases, the J end by 4 bases, with 14 bases between. CDR1 is SGHVS, CDR2 FNYEAQ, per germline. The CDR3 covers 15 residues. Here the CDR3 DNA reads TGTGCCAGCAGCTCCCCGACGGGGACTTACAATGAGCAGTTCTTC. Encoded protein: CASSSPTGTYNEQFF.

With regard to this clonotype: The junction departs from the called germline gene at one end, perhaps through a read error. This CDR3 is CASSPASALDTGELFF. The DNA for the CDR3 is TGTGCTAGCAGCCCCGCGAGTGCGTTGGACACCGGGGAGCTGTTTTTT. This chain uses TRBV7-7 with TRBJ2-2; D not certain. Germline assignment: CDR1 SSHAT and CDR2 FNYEAQ (reference sequence). The length of the CDR3 is 16 residues.

This clonotype has a handful of counts. The chain couples TRBV20-1 to TRBJ2-7; TRBD1 might be the D (6 bases). Germline V CDR1 and CDR2: DFQATT, SNEGSKA (reference sequence). The V gene lost 5 bases and the J gene lost 4 bases, with 18 bases spanning the gap. This CDR3 spans 14 amino acids. In nucleotides, the CDR3 is TGCAGTGCTCAAACAGGGAGAGGAGAGTACGAGCAGTACTTC. This encodes CSAQTGRGEYEQYF.

This clonotype was seen only a few times. This chain joins TRBV28 and TRBJ2-3; TRBD2 matches at 9 bases. The V and J ends lost 7 bases and 2 bases, in that order; junction bases with no gene match: 10. Germline loops: CDR1 MDHEN, CDR2 SYDVKM. This CDR3 has 16 residues. The CDR3 DNA reads TGTGCCAGCAATTGGCGGGAGGGCCGGGACACAGATACGCAGTATTTT. Amino acid sequence: CASNWREGRDTDTQYF.